One sample yielded the 7 T cell receptor beta chains listed below, sequenced in a study of shared clonotypes between healthy human individuals. Only in-frame clones appear in the TCRdb table, and some are missing; sequencing was by immunoSEQ multiplex PCR. The top ten clones hold under 20% of a sample with roughly 300,000 clones, roughly 84% of them seen once. The specimen sequenced was memory CD8+ T cells sorted from blood. The sample's subset: CD45RO+ cells pooled with CCR7-negative TemRA cells. The receptors derive from a man aged 18 to 30 in good health.

V and J are TRBV7-8 and TRBJ2-7, with D perhaps given as TRBD1 or TRBD2 (6 bases each). V was clipped by 4 bases and J by 2 bases, with 9 bases between them. Germline V gene sequence: CDR1 SGHVS, CDR2 FQNEAQ. This CDR3 is 13 amino acids long. The CDR3 loop is CASSSGEAYEQYF. CDR3 DNA: TGTGCCAGCAGCTCAGGGGAGGCCTACGAGCAGTACTTC. The full variable domain, rest sourced from reference TRBV7-8 and TRBJ2-7, is GAGVSQSPRYKVAKRGQDVALRCDPISGHVSLFWYQQALGQGPEFLTYFQNEAQLDKSGLPSDRFFAERPEGSVSTLKIQRTQQEDSAVYLCASSSGEAYEQYFGPGTRLTVT.

The rearrangement joins TRBV4-3 to TRBJ1-2, with D uncertain. Trimming removed 0 bases at V and 1 base at J, with 6 bases between. Per germline, CDR1 LGHNA and CDR2 YSLEER. The CDR3 has 14 amino acids. The chain's CDR3 is CASSQDALNYGYTF. The CDR3, as DNA: TGCGCCAGCAGCCAAGATGCACTTAACTATGGCTACACCTTC.

The J gene is TRBJ2-1, the V gene TRBV7-9; 9 positions match TRBD2. The junction had 10 bases not matched to a gene; V was cut back by 3 bases and J by 7 bases. Germline V lookup: CDR1 SEHNR, CDR2 FQNEAQ (reference sequence). The CDR3 has 16 amino acids. The chain's CDR3 is CASSLTSGGKGNEQFF. The CDR3 DNA follows: TGTGCCAGCAGCTTGACTAGCGGAGGTAAAGGGAATGAGCAGTTCTTC. Complete variable domain (other parts from reference TRBV7-9 and TRBJ2-1): DTGVSQNPRHKITKRGQNVTFRCDPISEHNRLYWYRQTLGQGPEFLTYFQNEAQLEKSRLLSDRFSAERPKGSFSTLEIQRTEQGDSAMYLCASSLTSGGKGNEQFFGPGTRLTVL.

This clone was seen just once. This chain links TRBV30 with TRBJ2-5, with 10 bases that match TRBD1. The CDR3 is 13 residues long. The germline gives CDR1 GTSNPN, CDR2 SVGIG (reference sequence). V lost 7 bases, J lost 1 base, and 3 bases stayed unmatched. CDR3 sequence: CASRDRGQETQYF. The CDR3 DNA reads TGTGCCTCACGGGACAGGGGCCAAGAGACCCAGTACTTC.

The chain has TRBV13 and TRBJ1-1; D is unclear. Germline V lookup: CDR1 PRHDT, CDR2 FYEKMQ (reference sequence). The V and J ends lost 1 base and 0 bases respectively, with 3 bases between them. The CDR3 consists of 13 residues. The CDR3 DNA reads TGTGCCAGCAGCTTAGCCATGAACACTGAAGCTTTCTTT. This codes for CASSLAMNTEAFF.

The chain recombines TRBV19 with TRBJ2-5, with D unresolved. The germline V and J ends were trimmed by 3 bases and 4 bases, with 12 bases remaining between them. The CDR3 loop spans 14 amino acids. Germline lookup yields CDR1 LNHDA and CDR2 SQIVND (reference sequence). CDR3 in DNA: TGTGCCAGTAGTATGTATGGGCCGGGAGAGACCCAGTACTTC. Translated: CASSMYGPGETQYF.

The J gene is TRBJ2-7, the V gene TRBV18, with D perhaps TRBD1 (6 bases). The V and J ends lost 2 bases and 2 bases respectively, with 13 bases between them. The CDR3 spans 15 residues. Per germline, CDR1 KGHSH and CDR2 LQKENI. CDR3 loop: CASSPKTGMPYEQYF. DNA for the CDR3: TGTGCCAGCTCACCAAAGACAGGTATGCCCTACGAGCAGTACTTC.